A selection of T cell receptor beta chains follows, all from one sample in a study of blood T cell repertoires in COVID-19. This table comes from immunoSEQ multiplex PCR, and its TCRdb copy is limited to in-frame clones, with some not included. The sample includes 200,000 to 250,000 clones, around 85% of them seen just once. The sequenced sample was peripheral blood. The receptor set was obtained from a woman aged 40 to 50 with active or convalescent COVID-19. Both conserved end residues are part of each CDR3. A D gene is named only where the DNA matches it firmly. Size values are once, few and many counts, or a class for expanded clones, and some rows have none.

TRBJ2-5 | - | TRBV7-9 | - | CASSLGGGRGGKETQYF | TGTGCCAGCAGCTTAGGGGGAGGACGGGGTGGAAAGGAGACCCAGTACTTC
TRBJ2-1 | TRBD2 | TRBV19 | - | CASSIPREGNEQFF | TGTGCCAGTAGTATCCCCAGGGAGGGCAATGAGCAGTTCTTC
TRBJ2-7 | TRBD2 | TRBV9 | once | CASSVGSGGRYEQYF | TGTGCCAGCAGCGTAGGTAGCGGGGGGAGGTACGAGCAGTACTTC
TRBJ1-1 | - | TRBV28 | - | CASSFTVLRVGGTEAFF | TGTGCCAGCAGTTTCACGGTCCTCAGGGTTGGCGGCACTGAAGCTTTCTTT
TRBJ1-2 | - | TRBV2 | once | CASSGVTYGYTF | TGTGCCAGCAGTGGTGTTACATATGGCTACACCTTC
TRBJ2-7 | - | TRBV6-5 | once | CASGQTGTYEQYF | TGTGCCAGCGGTCAGACAGGAACCTACGAGCAGTACTTC
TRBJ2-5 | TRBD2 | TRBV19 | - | CASSSLAGGHQETQYF | TGTGCCAGTAGTTCGTTAGCGGGGGGGCATCAAGAGACCCAGTACTTC
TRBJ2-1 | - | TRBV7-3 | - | CASSLTGDEQFF | TGTGCCAGCAGCTTAACGGGCGATGAGCAGTTCTTC
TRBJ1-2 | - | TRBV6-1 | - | CASSEAAVGYTF | TGTGCCAGCAGTGAAGCAGCGGTGGGCTACACCTTC
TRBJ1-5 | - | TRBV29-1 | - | CSVKDIPNQPQHF | TGCAGCGTTAAGGACATTCCCAATCAGCCCCAGCATTTT
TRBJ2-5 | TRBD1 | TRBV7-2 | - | CALRLGQGRETQYF | TGTGCCCTCCGCCTGGGACAGGGAAGAGAGACCCAGTACTTC
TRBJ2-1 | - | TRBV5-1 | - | CASSLIPGIGNEQFF | TGCGCCAGCAGCTTGATTCCAGGGATTGGCAATGAGCAGTTCTTC
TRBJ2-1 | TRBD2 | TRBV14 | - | CASRVGLAGYNEQFF | TGTGCCAGCAGGGTCGGACTAGCGGGATACAATGAGCAGTTCTTC
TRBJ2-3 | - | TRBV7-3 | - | CASSPTSSTDTQYF | TGTGCCAGCAGCCCGACTTCTAGCACAGATACGCAGTATTTT
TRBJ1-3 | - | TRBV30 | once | CAWSEGLSGNTIYF | TGTGCCTGGAGTGAAGGACTCTCTGGAAACACCATATATTTT
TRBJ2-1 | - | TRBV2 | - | CASSVREGDEQFF | TGTGCCAGCAGTGTACGAGAGGGAGATGAGCAGTTCTTC
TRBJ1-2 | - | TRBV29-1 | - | CSGGDSSVGYTF | TGCAGCGGGGGAGACAGCTCAGTTGGCTACACCTTC
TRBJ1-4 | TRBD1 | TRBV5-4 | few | CASSDGTGRGEKLFF | TGTGCCAGCAGCGACGGGACAGGGAGGGGGGAAAAACTGTTTTTT
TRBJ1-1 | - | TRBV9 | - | CASSVVSGGTEAFF | TGTGCCAGCAGCGTAGTTTCGGGTGGCACTGAAGCTTTCTTT
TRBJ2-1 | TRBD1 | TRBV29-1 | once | CSVESIGGKDEQFF | TGCAGCGTTGAAAGTATAGGGGGCAAGGATGAGCAGTTCTTC
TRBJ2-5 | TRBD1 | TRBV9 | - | CASSVVGGPGETQYF | TGTGCCAGCAGCGTAGTAGGGGGCCCGGGGGAGACCCAGTACTTC
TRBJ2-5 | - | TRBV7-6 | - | CASSPRTVLQETQYF | TGTGCCAGCAGCCCTCGGACAGTCCTTCAAGAGACCCAGTACTTC
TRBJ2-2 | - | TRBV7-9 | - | CASRGGTLVQANTGELFF | TGTGCCAGCAGGGGGGGGACATTGGTCCAGGCGAACACCGGGGAGCTGTTTTTT
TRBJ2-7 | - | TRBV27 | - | CASSFQGSYEQYF | TGTGCCAGCAGTTTTCAGGGTTCCTACGAGCAGTACTTC
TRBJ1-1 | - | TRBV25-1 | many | CASRRGGYTEAFF | TGTGCCAGCAGAAGGGGGGGTTATACTGAAGCTTTCTTT
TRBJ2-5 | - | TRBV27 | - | CASSFLGAKETQYF | TGTGCCAGCAGTTTCCTGGGGGCTAAGGAGACCCAGTACTTC
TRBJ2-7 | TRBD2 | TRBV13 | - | CASSLGAGGTYEQYF | TGTGCCAGCAGCTTAGGAGCGGGGGGGACCTACGAGCAGTACTTC
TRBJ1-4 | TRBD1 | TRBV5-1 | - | CASSLVPGQGGPEKLFF | TGCGCCAGCAGCTTGGTCCCGGGACAGGGGGGTCCTGAAAAACTGTTTTTT
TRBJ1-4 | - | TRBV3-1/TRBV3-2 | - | CASSQDDRTDEKLFF | TGTGCCAGCAGCCAAGACGACAGGACTGATGAAAAACTGTTTTTT
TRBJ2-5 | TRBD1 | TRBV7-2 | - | CASSLALFGQDQETQYF | TGTGCCAGCAGCTTAGCCCTATTCGGACAGGACCAAGAGACCCAGTACTTC
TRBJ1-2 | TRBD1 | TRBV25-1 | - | CASSQQGSRSGYTF | TGTGCCAGCAGCCAACAGGGGTCCAGGAGTGGCTACACCTTC